This T cell receptor (beta chain) was obtained from a study of blood T cell repertoires in COVID-19. Study at large: Samples came from the United States, Italy and Spain, spanning acute and convalescent COVID-19. PBMCs, B-cell-depleted T cells, or T cells provided the cDNA or gDNA that made up the material.

CDR1 and CDR2 from the germline V gene are SGDLS and YYNGEE. V lost 4 bases to trimming and J lost 1 base, with 11 bases between them. This CDR3 spans 14 amino acids. In the authors' methods: The authors estimated nucleated cell counts from reference gene primer amplification. The method was immunoSEQ multiplex PCR; TCRdb's version includes in-frame clones alone and lacks a portion of them. V and J calls plus clone size are reproduced from that table; the DNA served to infer D and trimming. Among approximately 240,000 clones listed, around 85% were seen once. The TCR comes from a woman aged 25 to 39 who had recovered from COVID-19. This rearrangement joins TRBV9 to TRBJ1-1; the D is unclear. Material: peripheral blood. CDR3 nucleotide sequence: TGTGCCAGCAGCCCGAGGGAGTGGAACACTGAAGCTTTCTTT. Translated: CASSPREWNTEAFF.